The 2 T cell receptor beta chains listed next were all sequenced from one sample in a study of OX40 agonist ivuxolimab in advanced cancers. Assay used: immunoSEQ multiplex PCR; TCRdb lists only in-frame clones, some missing. The sample lists about 82,000 clones; around nine tenths were seen once. Specimen: CD4+ or CD8+ T cells sorted from blood, collected in a trial of the OX40 agonist ivuxolimab. All receptors come from an adult with an advanced solid tumor such as melanoma, head and neck, liver or kidney cancer.

A few counts support this clone. The chain couples TRBV2 to TRBJ1-1; D is undetermined. The CDR3 extends over 11 amino acids. CDR1 and CDR2 from the germline V gene are SNHLY and FYNNEI. V was pared by 8 bases and J by 3 bases, with 7 bases between. The CDR3 loop is CASRLYTEAFF. As DNA, the CDR3 is TGTGCCAGCCGCTTGTACACTGAAGCTTTCTTT.

The gene calls are TRBV25-1 and TRBJ2-5; no firm D call. The CDR3 runs 13 residues. The germline CDR1 and CDR2 sequences are MGHDK and SYGVNS. Trimming pared 1 base from V and 5 bases from J, leaving 8 bases between. This CDR3 reads CASSELGLETQYF. For the CDR3, the DNA is TGTGCCAGCAGTGAATTAGGGCTGGAGACCCAGTACTTC.